This T cell receptor (beta chain) is drawn from a study of early T cells in non-severe SARS-CoV-2 infection. Study background: Chains from this unsorted whole-blood bulk RNA could not be paired. Points from the study as a whole: Clonotype matching in VDJdb favored anti-spike CD8 responses and did not capture private and CD4 specificities.

The CDR3 runs 15 residues. The germline V gene has CDR1 MNHNS and CDR2 SASEGT. Trimming stripped 2 bases from V and 4 bases from J, with 14 bases between. Individual cDNA molecules received unique molecular identifiers. Each CDR3 protein gets one entry after TCRdb re-called the 5' RACE reads with MiXCR. The repertoire includes tens of thousands of distinct CDR3 sequences, around 10% of them detected once, and 4% to 5.5% sits in the top ten. This clonotype occurred a few times. The antigen remains unidentified. This sequence was found in an adult who was a healthcare worker with PCR-confirmed SARS-CoV-2 infection or an uninfected control (not recorded which). The V call is TRBV6-1, the J call TRBJ2-5; D not resolved. The input for sequencing was whole blood, taken at baseline. CDR3 coding DNA: TGTGCCAGCAGTGAAAGGGCAGTCAGGATAGAGACCCAGTACTTC. Translation gives CASSERAVRIETQYF.